The 5 T cell receptor beta chains given below trace back to one sample, sequenced in a study of OX40 agonist ivuxolimab in advanced cancers. Clones were sequenced by immunoSEQ multiplex PCR, and TCRdb holds only the in-frame ones, with some missing. The sample has 70,000 to 90,000 clones; 84% are singletons. The input for sequencing was CD4+ or CD8+ T cells sorted from blood, taken in a trial of the OX40 agonist ivuxolimab. The receptors derive from an adult with an advanced solid tumor such as melanoma, head and neck, liver or kidney cancer.

This chain uses TRBV28 with TRBJ1-1, with 7 bases lining up with TRBD1. CDR1 is MDHEN, CDR2 SYDVKM, per germline. The CDR3 length is 14 residues. J was trimmed by 5 bases and V by 6 bases; bases with no gene match: 9. In DNA, the CDR3 is TGTGCCAGCAGCCCTCCGACAGGGCGGACTGAAGCTTTCTTT. The encoded protein is CASSPPTGRTEAFF.

The CDR3 DNA follows: TGTGCCAGCTTACAGGGGTTCCCTGGGGCCAACGTCCTGACTTTC. Translating gives CASLQGFPGANVLTF. The V gene is TRBV19, the J gene TRBJ2-6; 7 nucleotides line up with TRBD1. J was trimmed by 2 bases and V by 9 bases; bases with no gene match: 7. Germline V gene lookup returns CDR1 LNHDA and CDR2 SQIVND (reference sequence). The CDR3 sequence is 15 residues long.

V is TRBV7-3 and J is TRBJ2-1; the D is unclear. CDR1 SGHTA and CDR2 FQGTGA come from the germline V gene. The V gene lost 3 bases and the J gene lost 5 bases, with 26 bases spanning the gap. The CDR3 consists of 19 residues. The DNA for the CDR3 is TGTGCCAGCAGCTTCCGGGCCTCCCCTATCCCTATATCCCACAATGAGCAGTTCTTC. Translated, it gives CASSFRASPIPISHNEQFF. The complete variable domain, with remaining parts taken from reference TRBV7-3 and TRBJ2-1, reads GAGVSQTPSNKVTEKGKYVELRCDPISGHTALYWYRQSLGQGPEFLIYFQGTGAADDSGLPNDRFFAVRPEGSVSTLKIQRTERGDSAVYLCASSFRASPIPISHNEQFFGPGTRLTVL.

The rearrangement uses TRBV7-9 and TRBJ2-5, with TRBD2 matching 10 bases. The J call may be incorrect, as the DNA end agrees better with TRBJ2-7. Germline V gene lookup returns CDR1 SEHNR and CDR2 FQNEAQ (reference sequence). This CDR3 spans 15 amino acids. CDR3 DNA: TGTGCCAGCAGCTCTCTAGCGGGAGACCCCTACGAGCAGTACTTC. It specifies CASSSLAGDPYEQYF.

The chain carries TRBV7-6 and TRBJ2-3; D possibly corresponds to TRBD1 (6 bases). CDR3 size: 15 residues. CDR1 is SGHVS, CDR2 FNYEAQ, per germline. V was shortened by 2 bases and J by 1 base, with 10 bases between the two germline ends. The CDR3 DNA is TGTGCCAGCAGCTTAAGGCCAGGGGGCACAGATACGCAGTATTTT. Protein sequence: CASSLRPGGTDTQYF.